This T cell receptor beta chain was sequenced in a study of spatial heterogeneity in lung cancer (dated by TCRdb to between 2018 and 2021). Background on the whole study: Beta-chain transcripts were consistently detected in greater numbers than alpha-chain transcripts, which likely reflected higher beta-chain transcript abundance. In the raw uncorrected reads, each unique combination of TCR and UMI appeared on average more than ten times. In non-small cell lung cancer, the study made a quantitative comparison of TCR alpha and beta repertoires among multiple tumor regions, matched nontumor lung and blood. Nonsynonymous mutation counts, determined by whole-exome sequencing of tumor tissue, were related to TCR repertoire features. Both alpha and beta chains were TCR-sequenced in samples taken at surgery, namely 220 tumor regions, 61 to 65 matched nontumor lung samples and approximately 51 PBMC samples. Study-wide findings and limitations: Confirming at a functional level the hypothesis that regional TCRs recognize regional mutations was considered to require additional single-cell paired TCR alpha and beta sequencing.

CDR1 and CDR2, per the germline V gene, are SQVTM and ANQGSEA. The CDR3 covers 12 residues, taking in both the cysteine and the phenylalanine. The only DNA kept is the CDR3, 36 bases in frame from the first base. V and J are truncated by 4 bases and 0 bases respectively, leaving an intervening sequence of 6 bases. The time point label, read with the paper, signifies: sample taken at primary tumor resection. Samples were obtained from 72 patients with early-stage, untreated non-small cell lung cancer from the lung TRACERx cohort. TCR sequencing used whole RNA extracted from tumor and nontumor lung tissue, or from cryopreserved PBMC samples, without cell sorting. Only patients with enough RNA available from two or more tumor regions were chosen for TCR sequencing. Tumor and adjacent nontumor lung specimens were reviewed by a lung pathologist before selection. The library relied on 5' RACE. The sequencer listed for this sample is NextSeq 500. In the TCR library protocol, a unique molecular identifier was attached to each TCR cDNA molecule so that PCR and sequencing errors could be corrected. Regarding the original processing steps: TCR identification, UMI-based error correction and CDR3 extraction were all carried out with Decombinator tools. Expanded TCRs were defined as those above a frequency of 2 per 1,000, corresponding to the top 1% of the tumor frequency distribution. Renyi diversity was computed with the R vegan package after each repertoire had been subsampled 100 times to 5,000 TCRs. CDR3 similarity networks were built from amino acid triplet string-kernel similarity, with CDR3s being connected when pairwise similarity was above 0.82. TCRdb applied fastp at Q25 and MiXCR to the public reads, then kept only in-frame beta chains. Rows with one shared CDR3 protein collapse into an entry with the most common genes and DNA. TCRdb's processing, not the authors' own work, is the source of the V and J calls. The sample records more than 2,500 distinct CDR3 sequences, 5.5% to 7% of which are singletons. The ten largest clones add up to around 15% of the sample.

This clonotype was counted at least ten times. Which antigen it targets is not known. No much larger clonotype is one base removed from it; base qualities were not supplied. Recombination joined TRBV29-1 with TRBJ1-1; the D gene remains uncertain. This receptor was taken from a male donor with early-stage non-small cell lung cancer. This specimen consisted of normal lung tissue next to the tumor, obtained at surgery. The DNA sequence is TGCAGCGTTGCTAGGCTGAACACTGAAGCTTTCTTT. This sequence encodes CSVARLNTEAFF.